These 9 T cell receptor beta chains were sequenced from one sample in a study of OX40 agonist ivuxolimab in advanced cancers. Only in-frame clones appear in the TCRdb table, and some are missing; sequencing was by immunoSEQ multiplex PCR. The table lists some 90,000 clones, around 90% of them singletons. This sample comprised CD4+ or CD8+ T cells sorted from blood, obtained in a trial of the OX40 agonist ivuxolimab. These TCRs come from an adult with an advanced solid tumor such as melanoma, head and neck, liver or kidney cancer.

The chain carries TRBV5-1 and TRBJ2-7, with TRBD1 identical over 9 bases. The germline V gene encodes CDR1 SGHRS and CDR2 YFSETQ. V lost 3 bases, J lost 3 bases, and 10 bases stayed unmatched. CDR3 length: 16 amino acids. CDR3 loop: CASSYSTPGQGYEQYF. The CDR3 DNA is TGCGCCAGCAGCTATAGTACGCCGGGACAGGGCTACGAGCAGTACTTC.

About this clone: The same CDR3 is also encoded by other DNA sequences in this sample. This sequence joins TRBV15 and TRBJ1-2; D not certain. Trimming removed 5 bases at V and 4 bases at J, with 8 bases between. This CDR3 is built from 12 residues. Germline V lookup: CDR1 LNHNV, CDR2 YYDKDF (reference sequence). CDR3 amino acids: CATSDGSYGYTF. The CDR3 region has the DNA TGTGCCACCAGCGATGGGAGCTATGGCTACACCTTC.

This rearrangement joins TRBV28 to TRBJ2-3; D possibly matches TRBD1 or TRBD2 (6 bases each). Germline V CDR1 and CDR2: MDHEN, SYDVKM. Trimming removed 6 bases at V and 1 base at J, with 11 bases between. The CDR3 spans 14 residues. The CDR3 sequence: CASRKGGRTDTQYF. CDR3 bases: TGTGCCAGCAGGAAGGGGGGCCGCACAGATACGCAGTATTTT.

The chain couples TRBV5-6 to TRBJ1-1; weak D call: TRBD1 (5 bases). The CDR3 totals 13 residues. From germline, CDR1 is SGHDT and CDR2 YYEEEE. Trimming took 0 bases from V and 8 from J, leaving 11 bases between them. CDR3 coding DNA: TGTGCCAGCAGCTTGGATGTTGGGGCGGAAGCTTTCTTT. This translates into CASSLDVGAEAFF.

The gene calls are TRBV10-3 and TRBJ1-6; D is perhaps TRBD1 (6 bases). V shed 9 bases and J shed 7 bases, with 16 bases lying between them. The V gene's germline CDR1 is ENHRY and CDR2 SYGVKD. This CDR3 has 14 residues. The CDR3 protein is CAIGSGGRNSPLHF. The CDR3, as DNA: TGTGCCATTGGTTCCGGGGGGCGGAATTCACCCCTCCACTTT.

This chain connects TRBV25-1 to TRBJ1-1; no definite D call. Germline loops: CDR1 MGHDK, CDR2 SYGVNS. The length of the CDR3 is 13 residues. V was pared by 4 bases and J by 3 bases, with 9 bases between. The CDR3 nucleotides are TGTGCCAGCAGTGCTTCATGGGACACTGAAGCTTTCTTT. Protein: CASSASWDTEAFF.

V and J are TRBV11-2 and TRBJ2-7; D may be TRBD1 (6 bases). Germline V gene data show CDR1 as SGHAT and CDR2 as FQNNGV. This CDR3 is 13 amino acids long. Trimming took 3 bases from V and 2 from J, leaving 8 bases between them. The CDR3 region has the DNA TGTGCCAGCAGCTTGACAGGCCCCTACGAGCAGTACTTC. Encoded protein: CASSLTGPYEQYF.

V usage is TRBV4-3 and J usage is TRBJ1-1; 8 nucleotides align to TRBD1. Germline V lookup: CDR1 LGHNA, CDR2 YSLEER. Losses at the gene ends were 0 bases for V and 0 bases for J; bases not matched to a gene: 9. The CDR3 consists of 18 residues. The CDR3 protein is CASSQDYRGAMMNTEAFF. The DNA for the CDR3 is TGCGCCAGCAGCCAAGATTACAGGGGGGCAATGATGAACACTGAAGCTTTCTTT.

This sequence joins TRBV6-5 and TRBJ1-1, with D possibly TRBD1 on 6 matching bases. The V end was cut by 2 bases, the J end by 4 bases, with 14 bases between. This CDR3 region has 15 residues. Germline assignment: CDR1 MNHEY and CDR2 SVGAGI. CDR3 nucleotide sequence: TGTGCCAGCAGTTACGCTACAGGGTTCGGCACTGAAGCTTTCTTT. It yields the protein CASSYATGFGTEAFF.